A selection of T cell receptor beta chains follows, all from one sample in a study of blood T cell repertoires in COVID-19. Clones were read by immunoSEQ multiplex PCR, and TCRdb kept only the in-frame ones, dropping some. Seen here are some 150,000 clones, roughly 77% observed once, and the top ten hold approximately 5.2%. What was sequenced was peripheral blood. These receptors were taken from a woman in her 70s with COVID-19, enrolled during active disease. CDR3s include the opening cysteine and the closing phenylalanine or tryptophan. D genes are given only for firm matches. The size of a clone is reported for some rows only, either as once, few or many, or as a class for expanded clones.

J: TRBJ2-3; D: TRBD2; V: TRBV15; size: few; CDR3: CATSREARGDGNTQYF; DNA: TGTGCCACCAGCAGAGAGGCGCGGGGGGACGGAAATACGCAGTATTTT
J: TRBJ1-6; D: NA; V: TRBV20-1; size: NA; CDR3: CSASGLEYNSPLHF; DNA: TGCAGTGCTAGTGGACTGGAATATAATTCACCCCTCCACTTT
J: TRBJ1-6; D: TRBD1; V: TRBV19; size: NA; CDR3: CASSPRDRGGLNSPLHF; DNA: TGTGCCAGTAGTCCTCGGGACAGGGGTGGACTTAATTCACCCCTCCACTTT
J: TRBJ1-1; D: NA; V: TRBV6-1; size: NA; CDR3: CASSELGVPNTEAFF; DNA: TGTGCCAGCAGTGAACTCGGGGTTCCGAACACTGAAGCTTTCTTT
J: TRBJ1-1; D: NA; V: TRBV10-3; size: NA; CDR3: CAISESQGNTEAFF; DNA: TGTGCCATCAGTGAGTCACAGGGTAACACTGAAGCTTTCTTT
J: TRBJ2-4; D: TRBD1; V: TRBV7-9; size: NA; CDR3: CASSLVLGTALAKNIQYF; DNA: TGTGCCAGCAGCTTAGTGTTGGGGACAGCTTTAGCCAAAAACATTCAGTACTTC
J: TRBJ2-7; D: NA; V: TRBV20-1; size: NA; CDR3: CSAAQGYEQYF; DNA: TGCAGTGCTGCACAGGGCTACGAGCAGTACTTC
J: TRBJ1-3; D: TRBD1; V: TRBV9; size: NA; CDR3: CASSVGTGEGNTIYF; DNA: TGTGCCAGCAGCGTCGGGACAGGTGAAGGGAACACCATATATTTT
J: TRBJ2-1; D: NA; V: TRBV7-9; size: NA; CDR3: CASSLEGGNNEQFF; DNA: TGTGCCAGCAGCTTAGAGGGGGGGAACAATGAGCAGTTCTTC
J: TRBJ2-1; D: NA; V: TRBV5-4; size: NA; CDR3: CASSSYAGVGYNEQFF; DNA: TGTGCCAGCAGCTCGTATGCAGGGGTCGGCTACAATGAGCAGTTCTTC
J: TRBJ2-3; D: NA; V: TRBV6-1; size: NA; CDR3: CASSAGTSSSTDTQYF; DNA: TGTGCCAGCAGTGCCGGGACTTCGTCTAGCACAGATACGCAGTATTTT
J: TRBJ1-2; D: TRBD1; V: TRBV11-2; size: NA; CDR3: CASSLGGWTGMVYGYTF; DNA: TGTGCCAGCAGCTTAGGAGGGTGGACAGGGATGGTCTATGGCTACACCTTC
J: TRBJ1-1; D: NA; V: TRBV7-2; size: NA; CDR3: CASSPPRQENTEAFF; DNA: TGTGCCAGCAGCCCCCCGAGACAGGAGAACACTGAAGCTTTCTTT
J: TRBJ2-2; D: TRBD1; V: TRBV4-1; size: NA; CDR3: CASSHPLRDRGRAGELFF; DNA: TGCGCCAGCAGCCACCCCCTTAGGGACAGGGGTAGGGCCGGGGAGCTGTTTTTT
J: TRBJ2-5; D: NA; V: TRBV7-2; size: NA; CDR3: CASSLGGGGQETQYF; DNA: TGTGCCAGCAGCTTGGGGGGCGGGGGTCAAGAGACCCAGTACTTC
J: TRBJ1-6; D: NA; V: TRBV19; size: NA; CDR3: CASTHRDIVSPLHF; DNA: TGTGCCAGTACCCACAGGGACATAGTTTCACCCCTCCACTTT
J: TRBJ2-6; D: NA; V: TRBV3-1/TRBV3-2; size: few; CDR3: CASSRVGSSGANVLTF; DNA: TGTGCCAGCAGCCGGGTCGGGAGCTCCGGGGCCAACGTCCTGACTTTC
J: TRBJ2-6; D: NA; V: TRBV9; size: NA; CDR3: CASSVGGAGANVLTF; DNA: TGTGCCAGCAGCGTAGGCGGTGCCGGGGCCAACGTCCTGACTTTC
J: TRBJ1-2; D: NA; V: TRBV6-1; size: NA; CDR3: CASSESRAYGYTF; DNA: TGTGCCAGCAGTGAATCCAGGGCTTATGGCTACACCTTC
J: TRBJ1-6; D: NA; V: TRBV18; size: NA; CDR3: CASSGSTGGGVTLHF; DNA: TGTGCCAGCTCAGGCTCGACAGGCGGCGGAGTGACCCTCCACTTT
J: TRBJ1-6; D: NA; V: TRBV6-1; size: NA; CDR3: CASSDRVGSPLHF; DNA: TGTGCCAGCAGTGACAGGGTCGGTTCACCCCTCCACTTT
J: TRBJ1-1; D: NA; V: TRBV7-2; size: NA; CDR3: CASSLGVTGTEAFF; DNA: TGTGCCAGCAGCTTGGGTGTTACAGGCACTGAAGCTTTCTTT
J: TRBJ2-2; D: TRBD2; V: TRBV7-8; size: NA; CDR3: CASSLNGGATGELFF; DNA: TGTGCCAGCAGCTTAAACGGGGGGGCCACCGGGGAGCTGTTTTTT
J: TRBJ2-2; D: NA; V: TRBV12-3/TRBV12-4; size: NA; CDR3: CASSSGTGELFF; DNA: TGTGCCAGCAGCTCGGGGACCGGGGAGCTGTTTTTT
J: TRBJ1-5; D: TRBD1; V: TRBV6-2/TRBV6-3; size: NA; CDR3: CASSHRGTQPQHF; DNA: TGTGCCAGCAGCCACAGGGGGACTCAGCCCCAGCATTTT
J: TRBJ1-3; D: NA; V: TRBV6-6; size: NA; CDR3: CASSPGPLRAFVGNTIYF; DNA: TGTGCCAGCAGTCCCGGGCCACTCAGGGCTTTCGTAGGAAACACCATATATTTT